The clone carrying this T cell receptor beta chain was seen a few times. Its target is unknown. The CDR3 length is 17 residues. With V trimmed by 5 bases and J by 0 bases, 9 bases remained unmatched. The data derive from a study of blood T cells in healthy people across ages. PBMCs, at least 7 million per sample, were isolated. Overall study findings and caveats: Among T cells, TCR beta diversity per million cells dropped roughly linearly as age rose. Estimates based on one million T cells were treated as lower bounds.

A sample-barcoded 5' primer and a J-beta primer mix were used in a second PCR of about 7 to 11 cycles. One entry per CDR3 protein results from TCRdb running MiXCR on the 5' RACE reads. The sample carries under 850,000 distinct CDR3 sequences, under 40% recorded once. The receptor comes from a man younger than 35 in good health. Specimen: blood. The genes are TRBV12-3 or TRBV12-4 and TRBJ1-2; 10 positions match TRBD1. For the CDR3, the DNA is TGTGCCAGCAGTAAACCGGGACAGGGGCTCCCTAACTATGGCTACACCTTC. Its translation: CASSKPGQGLPNYGYTF.